The sequence of this TCR beta chain was determined in a study of T-cell reconstitution after alpha-beta-depleted transplantation in children. General study findings and limits: Approximately two months post-transplant, alpha-beta T cells reportedly originated from several hundred expanded graft clones.

Preparation of the TCRbeta library used unique molecular identifiers. Via MiXCR, TCRdb re-called the PCR reads, giving one row per CDR3 protein. The sample has some 460,000 distinct CDR3 sequences; around 15% are singletons. The CDR3 spans 14 residues. Trimming at V came to 10 bases and at J to 8 bases, leaving 12 bases not matched to a gene. Germline V gives CDR1 KGHDR, CDR2 SFDVKD. This clonotype was detected a few times. Its antigen is unknown. The clonotype originates from a boy under two years old who had a stem cell transplant for Wiskott-Aldrich syndrome, so the T cells may come from the graft donor. The sample consisted of PBMCs, mostly from graft donor cells, taken 360 days after TCRalphabeta/CD19-depleted stem cell transplant. The rearrangement joins TRBV24-1 to TRBJ2-1, with 8 bases lining up with TRBD1. This CDR3 reads CATAGQGVSDEQFF. The CDR3, as DNA: TGTGCCACTGCTGGACAGGGAGTCTCGGATGAGCAGTTCTTC.